These 31 T cell receptor beta chains came from one sample sequenced in a study of blood T cells in healthy people across ages. A second PCR, run for about 7 to 11 cycles, used a sample-barcoded 5' primer plus a J-beta primer mix. TCRdb reprocessed the 5' RACE reads with MiXCR, giving one entry per CDR3 protein. The sample contains about 1.4 million distinct CDR3 sequences, approximately 59% of which appear only once. The sequenced material came from blood. These receptors were collected from a man between 18 and 29 years old in good health.

This chain connects TRBV27 to TRBJ2-5; tentatively, D is TRBD1 (5 bases). This CDR3 has 13 residues. The germline V gene encodes CDR1 MNHEY and CDR2 SMNVEV (reference sequence). Trimming shortened V by 8 bases and J by 5 bases, and 15 bases separated the two germline ends. CDR3 sequence: CASSDSGDETQYF. DNA of the CDR3: TGTGCCAGCTCTGACAGTGGAGACGAGACCCAGTACTTC.

The chain combines TRBV20-1 with TRBJ2-3; D gene uncertain. Per germline, CDR1 DFQATT and CDR2 SNEGSKA (reference sequence). V was cut by 6 bases and J by 2 bases, with 12 bases left in between. The CDR3 spans 13 residues. CDR3 bases: TGCAGTGCCGGTAGCCTTTACACAGATACGCAGTATTTT. This gives the protein CSAGSLYTDTQYF.

The chain links TRBV20-1 to TRBJ2-7; 7 bases align to TRBD1. The V and J ends lost 8 bases and 3 bases, in that order; junction bases with no gene match: 13. In germline, CDR1 is DFQATT, CDR2 SNEGSKA (reference sequence). This CDR3 has 14 residues. DNA for the CDR3: TGCAGTCACCTGGGGACAGCCGATTACTACGAGCAGTACTTC. It encodes CSHLGTADYYEQYF.

This chain uses TRBV11-2 with TRBJ2-7; 12 nucleotides line up with TRBD2. Germline V gene lookup returns CDR1 SGHAT and CDR2 FQNNGV. The CDR3 runs to 19 residues. With V trimmed by 2 bases and J by 7 bases, 18 bases remained unmatched. CDR3 sequence: CASSLLAGGFNPTYNEQYF. For the CDR3, the DNA is TGTGCCAGCAGCTTACTAGCGGGGGGGTTCAACCCCACCTACAATGAGCAGTACTTC. Full variable domain (missing parts from reference TRBV11-2 and TRBJ2-7): EAGVAQSPRYKIIEKRQSVAFWCNPISGHATLYWYQQILGQGPKLLIQFQNNGVVDDSQLPKDRFSAERLKGVDSTLKIQPAKLEDSAVYLCASSLLAGGFNPTYNEQYFGPGTRLTVT.

This clonotype was observed at least ten times. The J gene is TRBJ1-1, the V gene TRBV5-1; the D gene is possibly TRBD1 (6 bases). Germline CDR1 reads SGHRS; CDR2 reads YFSETQ. The V gene lost 3 bases and the J gene lost 5 bases, with 11 bases spanning the gap. The CDR3 totals 13 residues. The CDR3 protein is CASSSRGGTEAFF. The CDR3 DNA is TGCGCCAGCAGCTCCAGGGGAGGGACTGAAGCTTTCTTT.

The J gene is TRBJ2-7, the V gene TRBV6-5, with unresolved D. The CDR3 is 12 residues long. Trimming pared 9 bases from V and 3 bases from J, leaving 12 bases between. CDR1 MNHEY and CDR2 SVGAGI come from the germline V gene. Here the CDR3 DNA reads TGTGCCAGAACTCGTTGGCGCTACGAGCAGTACTTC. Its translation is CARTRWRYEQYF.

This clonotype was observed once. V and J are TRBV20-1 and TRBJ1-1; D remains unclear. The ends were cut back, 0 bases at V and 6 bases at J, with 20 bases in the middle. The length of the CDR3 is 16 residues. From germline, CDR1 is DFQATT and CDR2 SNEGSKA (reference sequence). The CDR3 region is CSARDRVGLVSAEAFF. DNA for the CDR3: TGCAGTGCTAGAGATCGGGTCGGGTTAGTGTCCGCTGAAGCTTTCTTT.

This clonotype was picked up a small number of times. J is TRBJ2-3 and V is TRBV20-1; tentatively, D is TRBD2 (6 bases). CDR1 and CDR2 (germline): DFQATT, SNEGSKA (reference sequence). Trimming took 7 bases from V and 4 from J, leaving 15 bases between them. The CDR3 sequence is 13 residues long. CDR3 amino acids: CSVDGGGADTQYF. CDR3 nucleotide sequence: TGCAGTGTTGACGGGGGAGGAGCAGATACGCAGTATTTT.

This clonotype has only a few counts. The chain couples TRBV7-2 to TRBJ2-3; the D gene is possibly TRBD1 (6 bases). Deletions cut 5 bases from V and 3 bases from J, with 18 bases between. Germline CDR1 SGHTA, CDR2 FQGNSA. This CDR3 spans 16 amino acids. DNA of the CDR3: TGTGCCAGCAGCCCGCTACAGGGCGTGAGAACAGATACGCAGTATTTT. This encodes CASSPLQGVRTDTQYF.

In DNA, the CDR3 is TGCAGCGTTGAGGAGGGTAGCGCTTTCTTT. Translated, it gives CSVEEGSAFF. The chain has TRBV29-1 and TRBJ1-1; D remains unclear. Trimming removed 3 bases from V and 11 bases from J, with 10 bases in between. This CDR3 is built from 10 residues. Germline V gene lookup returns CDR1 SQVTM and CDR2 ANQGSEA.

This chain connects TRBV5-1 to TRBJ2-7; the match to TRBD2 covers 9 bases. CDR1 is SGHRS, CDR2 YFSETQ, per germline. CDR3 length: 14 residues. Unmatched junction bases numbered 9, after V lost 4 bases and J lost 7 bases. The CDR3 region is CASSRSGRLEEQYF. The CDR3 DNA reads as TGCGCCAGCAGCCGGAGCGGGAGGTTGGAGGAGCAGTACTTC.

For the CDR3, the DNA is TGCGCCAGCAGCTTGAACACAGGGACTAACTATGGCTACACCTTC. This codes for CASSLNTGTNYGYTF. The chain uses TRBV5-1 and TRBJ1-2; maybe TRBD1 (6 bases). Per the germline V gene, CDR1 is SGHRS and CDR2 is YFSETQ. The CDR3 sequence is 15 residues long. V gave up 1 base and J gave up 0 bases, with 10 bases separating them.

Only a few counts were recorded for this clonotype. The chain couples TRBV7-9 to TRBJ2-1; 10 bases are shared with TRBD1. CDR3 length: 14 amino acids. With 8 bases clipped from V and 4 bases from J, the junction kept 5 bases outside the gene matches. Germline CDR1 SEHNR, CDR2 FQNEAQ (reference sequence). The CDR3 spells CASCPGQGYNEQFF. Here the CDR3 DNA reads TGTGCCAGCTGTCCGGGACAGGGGTACAATGAGCAGTTCTTC.

The chain carries TRBV3-1 and TRBJ2-4, with TRBD2 matching over 10 bases. The end of the DNA aligns better with TRBJ2-7, so the J call may be wrong. The length of the CDR3 is 15 residues. Germline V gives CDR1 LGHDT, CDR2 YNNKEL (reference sequence). CDR3 sequence reads: CASSHTSGTDYEQYF. CDR3 sequence (DNA): TGTGCCAGCAGCCATACTAGCGGGACGGACTACGAGCAGTACTTC.

The chain uses TRBV18 and TRBJ2-4, with D maybe TRBD2 (5 bases). This CDR3 spans 15 amino acids. Germline V gene sequence: CDR1 KGHSH, CDR2 LQKENI. Deletions cut 6 bases from V and 4 bases from J, with 16 bases between. The CDR3 sequence is CASSLERAEKNIQYF. The CDR3, as DNA: TGTGCCAGCTCTCTCGAGAGGGCGGAGAAAAACATTCAGTACTTC. Full variable domain (remainder filled in from reference TRBV18 and TRBJ2-4): NAGVMQNPRHLVRRRGQEARLRCSPMKGHSHVYWYRQLPEEGLKFMVYLQKENIIDESGMPKERFSAEFPKEGPSILRIQQVVRGDSAAYFCASSLERAEKNIQYFGAGTRLSVL.

This clonotype has just one count. CDR3 sequence (DNA): TGCAGCGTTCGGACAGGGGACATCGGGGAGCTGTTTTTT. The encoded protein is CSVRTGDIGELFF. The V and J genes are TRBV29-1 and TRBJ2-2, with TRBD1 matching 9 bases. Germline loops: CDR1 SQVTM, CDR2 ANQGSEA. The V gene end was trimmed by 5 bases and the J gene end by 7 bases; junction bases not matched to a gene: 5. The CDR3 consists of 13 residues.

Only a few counts were recorded for this clonotype. This chain joins TRBV20-1 and TRBJ1-1, with 8 bases lining up with TRBD1. The junction had 7 bases not matched to a gene; V was cut back by 2 bases and J by 5 bases. The CDR3 sequence is 14 residues long. Germline V lookup: CDR1 DFQATT, CDR2 SNEGSKA (reference sequence). The CDR3 loop reads CSARRETGVTEAFF. The CDR3 DNA reads as TGCAGTGCTAGACGTGAGACAGGGGTAACTGAAGCTTTCTTT.

J is TRBJ2-4 and V is TRBV5-5, with a possible D match to TRBD1 (6 bases). Trimming left V 0 bases short and J 6 bases short, with 10 bases between. Germline V gene data show CDR1 as SGHKS and CDR2 as YYEKEE (reference sequence). The CDR3 extends over 14 amino acids. The CDR3: CASSLGDTLNIQYF. The CDR3 nucleotides are TGTGCCAGCAGCTTGGGGGACACCTTAAACATTCAGTACTTC.

This chain links TRBV5-1 with TRBJ2-1; D not certain. Germline CDR1 reads SGHRS; CDR2 reads YFSETQ. Trimming left V 4 bases short and J 10 bases short, with 12 bases between. This CDR3 contains 12 residues. CDR3 in DNA: TGCGCCAGCAGCGGTGTTTGGGGAGAGCAGTTCTTC. It yields the protein CASSGVWGEQFF.

The V call is TRBV7-9, the J call TRBJ2-5, with TRBD2 identical over 8 bases. Trimming at V came to 0 bases and at J to 11 bases, leaving 14 bases not matched to a gene. The CDR3 contains 16 residues. CDR1 and CDR2 (germline): SEHNR, FQNEAQ (reference sequence). CDR3 nucleotide sequence: TGTGCCAGCAGCTTAGCGCGGGGGGAGTCGGAAAATGAGCAGTACTTC. It specifies CASSLARGESENEQYF.

The chain combines TRBV7-2 with TRBJ1-5; the D is unclear. Germline V CDR1 and CDR2: SGHTA, FQGNSA. The V end was cut by 1 base, the J end by 5 bases, with 12 bases between. This CDR3 has 15 residues. DNA of the CDR3: TGTGCCAGCAGCTTAGATCGGGGTTCGGATCAGCCCCAGCATTTT. This translates into CASSLDRGSDQPQHF.

The chain carries TRBV10-3 and TRBJ2-3; the D gene is possibly TRBD2 (6 bases). Trimming took 0 bases from V and 4 from J, leaving 11 bases between them. This CDR3 region has 15 residues. Looked up from germline, CDR1 is ENHRY and CDR2 is SYGVKD. The CDR3 bases are TGTGCCATCAGTGAGTCGATAGTAGCGGCAGATACGCAGTATTTT. Protein sequence: CAISESIVAADTQYF.

This rearrangement joins TRBV7-7 to TRBJ1-4; D remains ambiguous. Between the trimmed V and J ends, which lost 9 bases and 0 bases, there was a span of 14 bases. The germline gives CDR1 SSHAT, CDR2 FNYEAQ (reference sequence). CDR3 length: 15 residues. CDR3 in DNA: TGTGCCAGTCGGCTGGGGAGTGCAACTAATGAAAAACTGTTTTTT. Its protein is CASRLGSATNEKLFF.

This clonotype has just one count. This chain links TRBV6-6 with TRBJ2-5, with D tentatively TRBD1 (6 bases). V was shortened by 2 bases and J by 11 bases, with 27 bases between the two germline ends. Germline assignment: CDR1 MNHNY and CDR2 SVGAGI (reference sequence). This CDR3 contains 17 residues. The CDR3 DNA follows: TGTGCCAGCAGTTACCCTCGTCCAGGGGAGTATTGGAATGAGCAGTACTTC. Amino acids: CASSYPRPGEYWNEQYF.

J is TRBJ1-6 and V is TRBV30, with D uncertain. The CDR3 is made up of 12 amino acids. The germline gives CDR1 GTSNPN, CDR2 SVGIG (reference sequence). Trimming removed 4 bases from V and 9 bases from J, with 10 bases in between. The CDR3 DNA sequence: TGTGCCTGGAAAGCGCCGTTTTCACCCCTCCACTTT. Protein product: CAWKAPFSPLHF.

This chain links TRBV20-1 with TRBJ2-3; D ambiguous. CDR1 and CDR2 from the germline V gene are DFQATT and SNEGSKA (reference sequence). The ends were cut back, 3 bases at V and 1 base at J, with 11 bases in the middle. The length of the CDR3 is 14 residues. The CDR3 sequence is CSARDRIGTDTQYF. The DNA for the CDR3 is TGCAGTGCTAGGGACCGGATCGGCACAGATACGCAGTATTTT.

The rearrangement joins TRBV12-3 or TRBV12-4 to TRBJ2-3, with TRBD2 matching over 12 bases. Germline trimming cut 4 bases from V and 0 bases from J; bases unmatched to any gene: 8. This CDR3 has 18 amino acids. CDR3 coding DNA: TGTGCCAGCAGTTCCCGCGGACTAGCGGGGACTAGCACAGATACGCAGTATTTT. This sequence encodes CASSSRGLAGTSTDTQYF.

The rearrangement uses TRBV3-1 and TRBJ2-1; the D is unclear. The germline V and J ends were trimmed by 9 bases and 6 bases, with 24 bases remaining between them. The CDR3 has 16 amino acids. CDR1 and CDR2 (germline): LGHDT, YNNKEL (reference sequence). Here the CDR3 DNA reads TGTGCCAGGAAATGGTTCCGCTTAGGAACCCGCAATGAGCAGTTCTTC. Translation gives CARKWFRLGTRNEQFF.

The chain employs TRBV4-3 and TRBJ1-5; TRBD1 matches 8 bases. V gave up 4 bases and J gave up 1 base; unmatched junction bases: 6. This CDR3 has 16 residues. CDR1 is LGHNA, CDR2 YSLEER, per germline. CDR3 sequence: CASSPRTGMSNQPQHF. The CDR3 coding sequence is TGCGCCAGCAGCCCCCGGACAGGGATGAGCAATCAGCCCCAGCATTTT.

The rearrangement joins TRBV7-2 to TRBJ2-3; D not certain. The ends were cut back, 1 base at V and 5 bases at J, with 16 bases in the middle. The CDR3 runs to 16 residues. Germline V gene data show CDR1 as SGHTA and CDR2 as FQGNSA. The CDR3 is CASSLGWGPMGDTQYF. CDR3 nucleotide sequence: TGTGCCAGCAGCTTAGGATGGGGTCCAATGGGAGATACGCAGTATTTT. The full variable domain, completed using reference TRBV7-2 and TRBJ2-3, is GAGVSQSPSNKVTEKGKDVELRCDPISGHTALYWYRQSLGQGLEFLIYFQGNSAPDKSGLPSDRFSAERTGGSVSTLTIQRTQQEDSAVYLCASSLGWGPMGDTQYFGPGTRLTVL.

V gene TRBV4-1 combines with J gene TRBJ2-2; D not certain. From germline, CDR1 is MGHRA and CDR2 YSYEKL. This CDR3 has 14 residues. Trimming took 2 bases from V and 4 from J, leaving 8 bases between them. This CDR3 reads CASSQIRSTGELFF. The CDR3 DNA is TGCGCCAGCAGCCAAATTAGAAGCACCGGGGAGCTGTTTTTT.